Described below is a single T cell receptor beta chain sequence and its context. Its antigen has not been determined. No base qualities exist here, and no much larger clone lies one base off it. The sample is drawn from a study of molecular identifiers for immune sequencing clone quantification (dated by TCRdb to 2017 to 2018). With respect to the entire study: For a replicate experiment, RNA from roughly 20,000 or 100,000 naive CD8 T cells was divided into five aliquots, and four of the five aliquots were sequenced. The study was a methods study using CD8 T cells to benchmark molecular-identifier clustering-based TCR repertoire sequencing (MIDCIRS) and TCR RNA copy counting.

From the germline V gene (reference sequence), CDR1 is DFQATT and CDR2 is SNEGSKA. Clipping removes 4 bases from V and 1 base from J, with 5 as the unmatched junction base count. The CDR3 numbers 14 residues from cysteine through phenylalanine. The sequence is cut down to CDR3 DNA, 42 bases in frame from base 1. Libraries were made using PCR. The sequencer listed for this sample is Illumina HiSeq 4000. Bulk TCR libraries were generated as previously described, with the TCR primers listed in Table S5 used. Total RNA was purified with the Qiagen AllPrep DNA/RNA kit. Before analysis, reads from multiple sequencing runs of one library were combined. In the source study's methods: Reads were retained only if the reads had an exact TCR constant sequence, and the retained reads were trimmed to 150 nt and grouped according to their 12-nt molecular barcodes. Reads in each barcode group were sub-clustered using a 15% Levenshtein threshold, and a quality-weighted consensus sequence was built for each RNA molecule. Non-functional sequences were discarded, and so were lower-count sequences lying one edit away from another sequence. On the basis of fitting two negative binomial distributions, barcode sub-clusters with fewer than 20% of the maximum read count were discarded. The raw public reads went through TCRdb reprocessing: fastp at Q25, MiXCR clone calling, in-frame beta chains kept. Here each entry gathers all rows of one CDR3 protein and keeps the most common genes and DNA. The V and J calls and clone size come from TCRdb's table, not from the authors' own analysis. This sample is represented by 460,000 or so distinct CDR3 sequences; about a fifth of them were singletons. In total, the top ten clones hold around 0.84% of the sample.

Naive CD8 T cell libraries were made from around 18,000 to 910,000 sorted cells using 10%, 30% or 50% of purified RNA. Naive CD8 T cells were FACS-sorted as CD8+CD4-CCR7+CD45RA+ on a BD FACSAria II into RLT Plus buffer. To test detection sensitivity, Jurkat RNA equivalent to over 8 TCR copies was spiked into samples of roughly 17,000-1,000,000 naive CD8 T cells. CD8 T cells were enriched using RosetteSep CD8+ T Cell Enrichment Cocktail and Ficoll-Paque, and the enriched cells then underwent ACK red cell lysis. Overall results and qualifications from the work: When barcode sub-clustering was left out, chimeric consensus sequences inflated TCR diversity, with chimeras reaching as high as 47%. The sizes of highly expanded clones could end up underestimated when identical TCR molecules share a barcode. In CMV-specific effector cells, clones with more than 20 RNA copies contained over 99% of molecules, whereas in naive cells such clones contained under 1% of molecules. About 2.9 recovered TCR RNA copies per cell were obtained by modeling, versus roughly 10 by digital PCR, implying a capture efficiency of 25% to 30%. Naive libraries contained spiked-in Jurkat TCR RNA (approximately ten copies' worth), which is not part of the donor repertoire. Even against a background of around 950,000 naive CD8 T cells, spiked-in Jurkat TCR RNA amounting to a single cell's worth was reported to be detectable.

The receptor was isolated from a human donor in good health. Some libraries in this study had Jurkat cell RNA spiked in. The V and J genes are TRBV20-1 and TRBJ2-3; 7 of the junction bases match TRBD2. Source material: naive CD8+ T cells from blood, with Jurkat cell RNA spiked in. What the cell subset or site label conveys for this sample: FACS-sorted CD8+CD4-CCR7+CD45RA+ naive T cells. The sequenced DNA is TGCAGTGCTAACTGGCTAGCGGGCACAGATACGCAGTATTTT. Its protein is CSANWLAGTDTQYF.